Below, one T cell receptor (beta chain) is given with its context. The antigen remains unidentified. This CDR3 is built from 15 residues. With 5 bases clipped from V and 5 bases from J, the junction kept 5 bases outside the gene matches. CDR1 is SGHTA and CDR2 is FQGNSA in the germline V gene. The data stem from a study of CD4 T cell repertoires in COVID-19. About the research overall: Other coronavirus spike proteins restimulated relabeled CFSE-low cells expanded with IL-2 for ten to eleven days. Study-wide results and limits: Sharing of several most expanded SARS-CoV-2-reactive clonotypes across memory subsets suggested intraclonal diversification.

This table comes from immunoSEQ multiplex PCR, and its TCRdb copy is limited to in-frame clones, with some not included. The data hold around 22,000 clones, with around 87% observed a single time. The memory T cells were sequenced right after ex vivo isolation, without culture. The chain links TRBV7-2 to TRBJ2-4; TRBD2 matches at 11 bases. The TCR comes from a human donor who had COVID-19. The sample consisted of central memory CD4+ T cells from blood, taken before the COVID-19 pandemic. The DNA for the CDR3 is TGTGCCAGCAGCAATAGCGGGAGGGCGGAAAACATTCAGTACTTC. Its translation is CASSNSGRAENIQYF. Filled out from reference TRBV7-2 and TRBJ2-4, the complete variable domain reads GAGVSQSPSNKVTEKGKDVELRCDPISGHTALYWYRQSLGQGLEFLIYFQGNSAPDKSGLPSDRFSAERTGGSVSTLTIQRTQQEDSAVYLCASSNSGRAENIQYFGAGTRLSVL.